Listed here is a single TCR beta chain. The data belong to a study of blood T cell repertoires in COVID-19. Study background: COVID-19 samples from acute and convalescent phases originated in the United States, Italy and Spain. Nucleic acid was either cDNA or gDNA, and it came from T cells, B-cell-depleted T cells, or PBMCs.

Assay: immunoSEQ multiplex PCR; the TCRdb copy retains only in-frame clones and omits some. The sample holds approximately 300,000 clones; 85% to 90% are singletons and the top ten take less than 11%. Participants were aged about 18 to 89 years, lived in around 22 US areas, and enrolled virtually. Recovery meant two consecutive negative NP/OP PCR tests, professional clearance, or resolved symptoms. This CDR3 contains 14 residues. Germline-derived CDR1 and CDR2 are SGHRS and YFSETQ. With 2 bases clipped from V and 5 bases from J, the junction kept 6 bases outside the gene matches. The sequence was obtained from a woman between 18 and 30 years old who had recovered from COVID-19. The gene calls are TRBV5-1 and TRBJ2-5, with 7 bases identical to TRBD2. The sequencing input was PBMCs or T cells enriched from blood (not recorded which). CDR3 sequence reads: CASSFGLEGETQYF. CDR3 DNA: TGCGCCAGCAGCTTCGGACTAGAGGGGGAGACCCAGTACTTC.